This T cell receptor (beta chain) was recorded in a study of T cell repertoires in cytomegalovirus infection. This clonotype has more than one count but fewer than ten. The antigen is unknown. The CDR3 loop spans 16 amino acids. Germline trimming cut 5 bases from V and 1 base from J; bases unmatched to any gene: 9. In germline, CDR1 is SGHVS, CDR2 FQNEAQ. Each CDR3 protein is one row after TCRdb ran MiXCR on the reads. The profile shows about 770,000 distinct CDR3 sequences, 25% to 30% of them singletons. The receptor comes from a human donor in good health (CMV status not recorded). Some clones in this sample may be carry-over from other donors' samples. The sequencing used cultured CD8+ T cells from PBMCs, collected from culture after CMV antigen stimulation. The V call is TRBV7-8, the J call TRBJ2-7; 9 positions match TRBD2. The CDR3 coding sequence is TGTGCCAGCAGCCTACAGCGGGGGGCCTTTTCCTACGAGCAGTACTTC. This translates into CASSLQRGAFSYEQYF. The variable domain in full, with the rest retrieved from reference TRBV7-8 and TRBJ2-7, is GAGVSQSPRYKVAKRGQDVALRCDPISGHVSLFWYQQALGQGPEFLTYFQNEAQLDKSGLPSDRFFAERPEGSVSTLKIQRTQQEDSAVYLCASSLQRGAFSYEQYFGPGTRLTVT.